This T cell receptor beta chain was observed in a study of shared T cell receptors in the human thymus. Deletions cut 8 bases from V and 4 bases from J, with 20 bases between. The CDR3 spans 15 residues. Germline V gene sequence: CDR1 MNHNY, CDR2 SVGAGI (reference sequence). The repertoire was sequenced with immunoSEQ multiplex PCR; TCRdb's copy has only in-frame clones and lacks some. The table has fewer than 700,000 clones, roughly 88% seen once. The same data also contributed to another study, on human thymus T cells.

The chain combines TRBV6-6 with TRBJ1-1; no definite D call. The specimen sequenced was thymocytes. This clonotype was obtained from a boy under three years old with a congenital heart defect. CDR3 region: CASSWERVSGTEAFF. In DNA, the CDR3 is TGTGCCAGCTCGTGGGAGAGGGTCTCAGGCACTGAAGCTTTCTTT.